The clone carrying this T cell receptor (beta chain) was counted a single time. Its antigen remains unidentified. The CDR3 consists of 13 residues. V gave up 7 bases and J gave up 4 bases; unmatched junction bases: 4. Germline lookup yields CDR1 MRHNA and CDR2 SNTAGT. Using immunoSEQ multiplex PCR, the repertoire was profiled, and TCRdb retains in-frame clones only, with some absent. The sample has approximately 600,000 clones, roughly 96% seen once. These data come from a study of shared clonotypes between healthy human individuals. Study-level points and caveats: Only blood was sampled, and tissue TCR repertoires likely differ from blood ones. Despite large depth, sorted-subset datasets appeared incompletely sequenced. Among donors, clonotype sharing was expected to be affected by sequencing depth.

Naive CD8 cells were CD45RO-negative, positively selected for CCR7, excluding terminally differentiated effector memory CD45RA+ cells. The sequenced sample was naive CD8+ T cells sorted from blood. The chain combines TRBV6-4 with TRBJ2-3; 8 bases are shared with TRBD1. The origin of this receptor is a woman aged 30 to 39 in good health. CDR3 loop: CASTDRGPDTQYF. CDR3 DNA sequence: TGTGCCAGCACCGACAGGGGCCCAGATACGCAGTATTTT.